The clone carrying this T cell receptor (beta chain) was seen only a few times. This sample is drawn from a study of blood T cells in healthy people across ages. Trimming shortened V by 6 bases and J by 0 bases, and 11 bases separated the two germline ends. Germline-derived CDR1 and CDR2 are SGHTA and FQGNSA. CDR3 size: 14 residues. Primers used in a second PCR of about 7 to 12 cycles were a sample-barcoded 5' primer and a J-beta primer mix. Via MiXCR, TCRdb re-called the 5' RACE reads, giving one row per CDR3 protein. The data contain some 1.5 million distinct CDR3 sequences, approximately 43% of them seen just once; the ten biggest clones take up under 5%. The draw of peripheral blood yielded roughly 9.4 milliliters from each donor. Each sample used at least 7 million PBMCs. With each sample, at least 5 micrograms of total RNA were extracted.

This sequence joins TRBV7-2 and TRBJ1-1; D unclear. The sequence was collected from a young woman in good health. The specimen sequenced was blood. CDR3 sequence: CASSPSRVNTEAFF. The DNA of the CDR3 is TGTGCCAGCAGTCCCTCCCGAGTGAACACTGAAGCTTTCTTT.